This TCR beta chain originates from a study of T cell repertoires in cytomegalovirus infection. Across the study: An indication of both CMV infection and matching HLA type came from public TCR beta signatures.

TCRdb redid the calling of the reads with MiXCR, one entry per CDR3 protein. In the table there are about 890,000 distinct CDR3 sequences, more than 25% of which are singletons. With 3 bases removed from V and 1 base from J, the gap between germline ends came to 9 bases. Germline CDR1 is DFQATT and CDR2 is SNEGSKA (reference sequence). The CDR3 covers 13 residues. Regarding this clonotype: Its antigen is still unknown.

This chain joins TRBV20-1 and TRBJ1-1; no clear D gene. The sequence came from a human donor in good health (CMV status not recorded). Some clones in this sample may be carry-over from other donors' samples. The sample was cultured CD8+ T cells from PBMCs, taken from culture after CMV antigen stimulation. Here the CDR3 DNA reads TGCAGTGCTAGTGCGGATGAGAACACTGAAGCTTTCTTT. Translated, it gives CSASADENTEAFF.